One and the same sample provided the 11 T cell receptor beta chains below, sequenced in a study of shared clonotypes between healthy human individuals. The assay was immunoSEQ multiplex PCR, and TCRdb's table has in-frame clones only and misses some. The sample carries 190,000 or so clones, approximately 62% recorded once. The sample comprised memory CD4+ T cells sorted from blood. Subset: CD45RA-negative fraction. These receptors were obtained from a man aged 25 to 40 in good health.

This sequence joins TRBV4-1 and TRBJ2-2; TRBD2 agrees at 9 bases. The J segment lost 4 bases and the V segment lost 0 bases, leaving 6 bases of the junction unmatched. The CDR3 covers 17 residues. The V gene's germline CDR1 is MGHRA and CDR2 YSYEKL. In nucleotides, the CDR3 is TGCGCCAGCAGCCAAGATCCAGTGACTAGCGGCACCGGGGAGCTGTTTTTT. Translating it yields CASSQDPVTSGTGELFF.

The chain joins TRBV28 to TRBJ1-4; D gene ambiguous. Germline V lookup: CDR1 MDHEN, CDR2 SYDVKM. V was cut by 4 bases and J by 8 bases, with 14 bases left in between. This CDR3 comprises 14 residues. The CDR3 loop is CASSSGSREEKLFF. DNA for the CDR3: TGTGCCAGCAGTTCCGGGTCCCGGGAGGAAAAACTGTTTTTT.

This clone came up a few times. The chain joins TRBV18 to TRBJ2-7; maybe TRBD2 (5 bases). The CDR3 has 14 amino acids. V lost 6 bases and J lost 2, with 14 bases in between. Germline V lookup: CDR1 KGHSH, CDR2 LQKENI. The CDR3 region has the DNA TGTGCCAGCTCGCGAGCCGGGGAGACCTACGAGCAGTACTTC. This encodes CASSRAGETYEQYF.

The chain recombines TRBV19 with TRBJ1-3; D is ambiguous. Trimming took off 4 bases at V and 2 bases at J, with 12 bases between the two ends. CDR1 is LNHDA and CDR2 is SQIVND in the germline V gene (reference sequence). The CDR3 sequence is 15 residues long. CDR3: CASSTDTFTGNTIYF. CDR3 DNA: TGTGCCAGTAGTACTGACACGTTCACTGGAAACACCATATATTTT.

The chain joins TRBV19 to TRBJ1-5; D is ambiguous. Germline V lookup: CDR1 LNHDA, CDR2 SQIVND (reference sequence). Trimming pared 6 bases from V and 3 bases from J, leaving 18 bases between. The length of the CDR3 is 16 residues. In nucleotides, the CDR3 is TGTGCCAGTAGCCATAGAGGGCGCGGTGCCAATCAGCCCCAGCATTTT. It is translated as CASSHRGRGANQPQHF.

The rearrangement links TRBV4-2 to TRBJ1-1; tentatively, D is TRBD1 (6 bases). The V end was cut by 1 base, the J end by 6 bases, with 12 bases between. This CDR3 has 14 residues. The V gene's germline CDR1 is LGHNA and CDR2 YNFKEQ. For the CDR3, the DNA is TGTGCCAGCAGCCAAGGGCAACAGGGATCTGAAGCTTTCTTT. This gives the protein CASSQGQQGSEAFF.

The V gene is TRBV9, the J gene TRBJ2-5; D unclear. This CDR3 region has 15 residues. V lost 0 bases and J lost 0, with 9 bases in between. Germline-derived CDR1 and CDR2 are SGDLS and YYNGEE. In DNA form, the CDR3 reads TGTGCCAGCAGCGTAGCTACTGACAACCAAGAGACCCAGTACTTC. Its protein product is CASSVATDNQETQYF.

The V and J genes are TRBV10-3 and TRBJ2-2; the D gene is possibly TRBD1 (6 bases). This CDR3 has 14 amino acids. The V gene lost 6 bases and the J gene lost 3 bases, with 11 bases spanning the gap. Germline V gene lookup returns CDR1 ENHRY and CDR2 SYGVKD. CDR3 residues: CAIRDSEYTGELFF. DNA for the CDR3: TGTGCCATCAGGGACAGTGAATACACCGGGGAGCTGTTTTTT.

This clone occurred once. The chain is built from TRBV25-1 and TRBJ2-5; tentative D call: TRBD1 (6 bases). Per germline, CDR1 MGHDK and CDR2 SYGVNS. V was clipped by 6 bases and J by 5 bases, with 13 bases between them. The CDR3 totals 13 residues. The DNA for the CDR3 is TGTGCCAGCAGACCACAGGGTGAGGAGACCCAGTACTTC. Translated, it gives CASRPQGEETQYF.

The chain couples TRBV5-4 to TRBJ2-5, with D tentatively TRBD1 (6 bases). V lost 3 bases, J lost 3 bases, and 9 bases lay in between. The CDR3 has 13 residues. Germline CDR1 SGHNT, CDR2 YYREEE (reference sequence). The CDR3: CASSWAGEETQYF. For the CDR3, the DNA is TGTGCCAGCAGCTGGGCAGGGGAAGAGACCCAGTACTTC.

This chain's CDR3 is CASSPYQDTQYF. The CDR3 nucleotides are TGTGCCAGCAGCCCCTATCAGGATACGCAGTATTTT. The chain has TRBV7-9 and TRBJ2-3, with unresolved D. Germline V gene data show CDR1 as SEHNR and CDR2 as FQNEAQ (reference sequence). The CDR3 runs to 12 residues. Trimming stripped 5 bases from V and 6 bases from J, with 9 bases between.